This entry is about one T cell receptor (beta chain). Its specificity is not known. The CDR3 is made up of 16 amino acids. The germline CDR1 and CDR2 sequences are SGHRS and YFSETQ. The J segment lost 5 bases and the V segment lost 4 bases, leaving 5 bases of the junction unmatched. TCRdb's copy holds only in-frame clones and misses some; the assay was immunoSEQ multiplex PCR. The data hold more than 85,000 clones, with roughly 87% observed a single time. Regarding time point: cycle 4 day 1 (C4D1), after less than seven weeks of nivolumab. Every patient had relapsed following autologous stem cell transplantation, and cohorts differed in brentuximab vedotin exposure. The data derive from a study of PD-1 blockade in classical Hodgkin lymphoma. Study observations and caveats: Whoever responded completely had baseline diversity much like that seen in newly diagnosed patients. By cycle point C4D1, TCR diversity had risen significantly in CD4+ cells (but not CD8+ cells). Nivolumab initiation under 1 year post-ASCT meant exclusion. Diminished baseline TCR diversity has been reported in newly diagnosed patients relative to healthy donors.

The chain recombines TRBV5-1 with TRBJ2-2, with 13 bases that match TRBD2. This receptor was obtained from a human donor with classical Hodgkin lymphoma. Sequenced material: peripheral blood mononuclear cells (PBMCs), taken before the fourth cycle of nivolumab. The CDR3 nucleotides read TGCGCCAGCAGCCCTCCGGGACTAGCGGGGACCGGGGAGCTGTTTTTT. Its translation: CASSPPGLAGTGELFF.